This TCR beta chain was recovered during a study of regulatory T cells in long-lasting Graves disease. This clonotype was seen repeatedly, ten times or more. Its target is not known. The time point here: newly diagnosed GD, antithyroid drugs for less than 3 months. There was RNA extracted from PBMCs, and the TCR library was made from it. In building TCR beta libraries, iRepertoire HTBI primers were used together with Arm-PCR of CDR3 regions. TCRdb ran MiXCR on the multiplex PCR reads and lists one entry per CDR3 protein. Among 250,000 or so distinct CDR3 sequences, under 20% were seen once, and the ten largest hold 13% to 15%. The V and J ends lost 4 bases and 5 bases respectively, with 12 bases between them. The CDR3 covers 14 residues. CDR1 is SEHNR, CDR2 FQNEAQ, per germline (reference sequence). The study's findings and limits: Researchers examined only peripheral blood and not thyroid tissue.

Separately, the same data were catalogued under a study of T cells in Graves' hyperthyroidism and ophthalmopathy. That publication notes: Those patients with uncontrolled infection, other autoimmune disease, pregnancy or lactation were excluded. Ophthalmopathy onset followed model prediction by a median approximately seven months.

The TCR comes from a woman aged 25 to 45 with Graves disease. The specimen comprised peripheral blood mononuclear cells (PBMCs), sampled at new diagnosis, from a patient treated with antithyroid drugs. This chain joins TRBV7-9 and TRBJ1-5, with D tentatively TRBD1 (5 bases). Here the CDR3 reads CASSSTRDYQPQHF. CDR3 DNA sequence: TGTGCCAGCAGCTCGACCAGGGACTATCAGCCCCAGCATTTT.